A selection of T cell receptor beta chains follows, all from one sample in a study of blood T cell repertoires in COVID-19. Sequencing used immunoSEQ multiplex PCR; TCRdb keeps in-frame clones, though not all of them. The repertoire includes 150,000 to 190,000 clones, 75% to 85% of them detected once, and more than 7.5% sits in the top ten. The sample consisted of peripheral blood. These receptors originate from a woman aged 45-65 years with acute or convalescent COVID-19. The CDR3 runs from the conserved cysteine through the conserved F or W. A D gene is named only where the DNA matches it firmly. Size tells how often a clone was seen (once, few, many) or the class of an expanded clone, and some rows leave it out.

CASSLERGPGYGYTF	TGTGCCAGCAGCTTAGAGCGGGGCCCAGGCTATGGCTACACCTTC	once	-	TRBV7-2	TRBJ1-2
CSVMDSGNTIYF	TGCAGCGTTATGGACAGTGGAAACACCATATATTTT	few	-	TRBV29-1	TRBJ1-3
CASMRQGIADTQYF	TGTGCCAGCATGCGACAGGGAATAGCAGATACGCAGTATTTT	-	TRBD1	TRBV2	TRBJ2-3
CASSSIHQQVPQHF	TGTGCCAGCTCATCCATACACCAGCAGGTGCCCCAGCATTTT	-	-	TRBV18	TRBJ1-5
CASSLGGAGSQETQYF	TGCGCCAGCAGCTTAGGGGGAGCTGGATCACAAGAGACCCAGTACTTC	-	-	TRBV5-1	TRBJ2-5
CASSQSPGQGIYEQYF	TGCGCCAGCAGCCAATCCCCGGGACAGGGTATCTACGAGCAGTACTTC	-	TRBD1	TRBV4-1	TRBJ2-7
CASSPGAGGSGYTF	TGTGCCAGCTCACCAGGGGCAGGGGGCTCTGGCTACACCTTC	-	TRBD1	TRBV18	TRBJ1-2
CASSSYSATNEKLFF	TGTGCCAGCAGCAGCTACAGTGCAACTAATGAAAAACTGTTTTTT	-	-	TRBV7-2	TRBJ1-4
CASRYMWGGPYGYTF	TGTGCCAGTAGATATATGTGGGGGGGCCCCTATGGCTACACCTTC	-	-	TRBV19	TRBJ1-2
CASSGTGTESYEQYF	TGTGCCAGCAGCGGAACCGGGACAGAGTCCTACGAGCAGTACTTC	-	TRBD1	TRBV5-8	TRBJ2-7
CASQITGRSGELFF	TGTGCCAGCCAAATCACGGGGAGGAGCGGGGAGCTGTTTTTT	-	-	TRBV6-5	TRBJ2-2
CASSLAGGATNEKLFF	TGCGCCAGCAGCCTGGCTGGGGGGGCCACGAATGAAAAACTGTTTTTT	-	-	TRBV5-1	TRBJ1-4
CASSWGRVSYEQYF	TGTGCCAGCAGCTGGGGCAGGGTCTCCTACGAGCAGTACTTC	-	-	TRBV5-6	TRBJ2-7
CASSWGQGAGEPQHF	TGCGCCAGCAGCTGGGGACAGGGGGCAGGGGAGCCCCAGCATTTT	-	TRBD1	TRBV5-1	TRBJ1-5
CASSPPTDRGVNQPQHF	TGTGCCAGCTCACCACCGACGGACAGGGGGGTCAATCAGCCCCAGCATTTT	-	TRBD1	TRBV18	TRBJ1-5
CASSSGQGGRTEAFF	TGTGCCAGCAGCTCCGGACAGGGAGGGCGCACTGAAGCTTTCTTT	once	TRBD1	TRBV11-3	TRBJ1-1
CASRPGGHEQFF	TGTGCCAGCAGGCCAGGGGGACATGAGCAGTTCTTC	-	TRBD1	TRBV28	TRBJ2-1
CASSPGQGYGYTF	TGTGCCAGCAGCCCCGGACAGGGCTATGGCTACACCTTC	-	TRBD1	TRBV5-6	TRBJ1-2
CASSLAGHRIGGYTF	TGCGCCAGCAGCTTGGCCGGACACCGCATCGGTGGCTACACCTTC	-	-	TRBV5-1	TRBJ1-2
CASSLAAIYAYEQYF	TGTGCCAGCAGCTTAGCGGCCATATACGCCTACGAGCAGTACTTC	few	-	TRBV7-9	TRBJ2-7
CASSLGIGAGRETQYF	TGTGCCAGCAGCTTAGGGATTGGGGCCGGGCGGGAGACCCAGTACTTC	-	-	TRBV11-3	TRBJ2-5
CASSYLLRLAGQMTNEQFF	TGTGCCAGCAGTTACCTATTAAGACTAGCGGGGCAGATGACTAATGAGCAGTTCTTC	-	TRBD2	TRBV6-2/TRBV6-3	TRBJ2-1
CASSFRQGNEQFF	TGTGCCAGCAGTTTCAGACAGGGCAATGAGCAGTTCTTC	-	TRBD1	TRBV6-1	TRBJ2-1
CASSYSLGGLQETQYF	TGTGCCAGCAGTTACTCACTCGGGGGACTCCAAGAGACCCAGTACTTC	-	-	TRBV6-2/TRBV6-3	TRBJ2-5
CASKGGPINTGELFF	TGTGCCAGCAAAGGAGGGCCGATCAACACCGGGGAGCTGTTTTTT	once	-	TRBV16	TRBJ2-2
CASSEWRAIRTEAFF	TGTGCCAGCAGTGAATGGAGGGCCATACGCACTGAAGCTTTCTTT	-	-	TRBV2	TRBJ1-1
CASSQEFTRVGETQYF	TGTGCCAGCAGCCAAGAGTTTACCAGGGTGGGAGAGACCCAGTACTTC	-	-	TRBV4-2	TRBJ2-5
CAISESDQGSSPLHF	TGTGCCATCAGTGAGTCCGACCAGGGGTCTTCACCCCTCCACTTT	-	-	TRBV10-3	TRBJ1-6
CASRTGSGNTIYF	TGTGCCAGCAGAACAGGGTCTGGAAACACCATATATTTT	once	-	TRBV6-5	TRBJ1-3
CASSQEVTGLLHEQYF	TGTGCCAGCAGCCAAGAAGTGACAGGGCTCCTCCACGAGCAGTACTTC	-	TRBD1	TRBV3-1/TRBV3-2	TRBJ2-7
CASSQDSYGYTF	TGCGCCAGCAGCCAAGACAGCTATGGCTACACCTTC	-	-	TRBV4-3	TRBJ1-2
CASKGAGSPYEQYF	TGTGCCAGCAAAGGGGCGGGATCCCCCTACGAGCAGTACTTC	-	-	TRBV7-2	TRBJ2-7
CASSGHPLALLARSGELFF	TGTGCCAGCAGCGGCCACCCCCTGGCTCTGCTAGCTAGGTCCGGGGAGCTGTTTTTT	-	-	TRBV9	TRBJ2-2
CASRGDSTGSSPLHF	TGTGCCAGCAGAGGAGACAGCACCGGCAGTTCACCCCTCCACTTT	-	-	TRBV2	TRBJ1-6
CASSSGTHYSPEAFF	TGTGCCAGCAGTTCAGGGACACACTACTCCCCTGAAGCTTTCTTT	-	-	TRBV27	TRBJ1-1
CASTTGGRTGELFF	TGTGCCAGCACGACAGGGGGCAGGACCGGGGAGCTGTTTTTT	once	TRBD1	TRBV2	TRBJ2-2
CASSQPDRAEKLFF	TGTGCCAGCAGCCAACCGGACAGGGCGGAAAAACTGTTTTTT	-	TRBD1	TRBV4-2	TRBJ1-4
CASSFGRAETQYF	TGTGCCAGCAGTTTCGGCAGGGCGGAGACCCAGTACTTC	-	-	TRBV27	TRBJ2-5
CASSLGLSGNSPLHF	TGTGCCAGCAGCTTAGGACTCTCCGGTAATTCACCCCTCCACTTT	once	-	TRBV13	TRBJ1-6
CASSPGGGEGNEQFF	TGTGCCAGCAGCCCTGGGGGGGGAGAGGGTAATGAGCAGTTCTTC	-	TRBD2	TRBV5-4	TRBJ2-1
CASRDRANTGELFF	TGTGCCAGCAGGGACAGGGCAAACACCGGGGAGCTGTTTTTT	-	TRBD1	TRBV6-6	TRBJ2-2
CASSREVANYGYTF	TGCGCCAGCAGCCGGGAGGTCGCTAACTATGGCTACACCTTC	once	-	TRBV4-3	TRBJ1-2
CASSLGLAGGETQYF	TGCGCCAGCAGCTTGGGACTAGCGGGAGGAGAGACCCAGTACTTC	-	TRBD2	TRBV5-1	TRBJ2-5
CASRTGAGQPQHF	TGCGCCAGCAGAACAGGGGCAGGGCAGCCCCAGCATTTT	-	TRBD1	TRBV10-2	TRBJ1-5
CASTSTYPSPGTSGRQQFF	TGTGCCAGCACCTCGACATACCCTTCCCCCGGGACTAGCGGGAGACAGCAGTTCTTC	once	TRBD2	TRBV3-1/TRBV3-2	TRBJ2-1
CASSWLDYGYTF	TGTGCCAGCAGTTGGTTAGACTATGGCTACACCTTC	-	-	TRBV28	TRBJ1-2
CASSLLRGAGLSYEQYF	TGTGCCAGCAGCTTATTGCGGGGAGCGGGACTATCCTACGAGCAGTACTTC	-	TRBD2	TRBV11-2	TRBJ2-7
CASSGAGGWETQYF	TGTGCCAGCAGTGGGGCAGGGGGCTGGGAGACCCAGTACTTC	-	TRBD1	TRBV2	TRBJ2-5
CASSYLPGRDTQYF	TGTGCCAGCAGTTATCTCCCCGGCAGGGATACGCAGTATTTT	-	-	TRBV6-2/TRBV6-3	TRBJ2-3
CSVEFGSTDTQYF	TGCAGCGTTGAATTCGGTAGCACAGATACGCAGTATTTT	-	-	TRBV29-1	TRBJ2-3
CASSQAQGRAEAFF	TGTGCCAGCAGCCAAGCTCAGGGTCGGGCTGAAGCTTTCTTT	once	-	TRBV3-1/TRBV3-2	TRBJ1-1
CASSMQGVSSYNEQFF	TGTGCCAGCAGCATGCAGGGGGTGAGCTCCTACAATGAGCAGTTCTTC	-	TRBD1	TRBV9	TRBJ2-1
CASSQDTSGAYEQYF	TGCGCCAGCAGCCAAGATACCTCTGGGGCTTACGAGCAGTACTTC	-	-	TRBV4-3	TRBJ2-7
CASSRPGQGWNTEAFF	TGTGCCAGCAGTCGCCCCGGACAGGGTTGGAACACTGAAGCTTTCTTT	-	TRBD1	TRBV28	TRBJ1-1
CASSYNRQGVQYF	TGTGCCAGCAGCTACAACCGACAGGGGGTACAGTACTTC	-	TRBD1	TRBV11-2	TRBJ2-7
CASSLSPLSSETQYF	TGTGCCAGCAGCCTGAGCCCCCTGAGTTCAGAGACCCAGTACTTC	-	-	TRBV7-2	TRBJ2-5
CASRRGGVTDTQYF	TGCGCCAGCCGGCGGGGGGGCGTAACAGATACGCAGTATTTT	once	TRBD2	TRBV10-1	TRBJ2-3
CASAGQYEKLFF	TGTGCCAGCGCGGGACAGTATGAAAAACTGTTTTTT	-	TRBD1	TRBV19	TRBJ1-4
CASRAPGGASPLHF	TGCGCCAGCAGAGCCCCGGGGGGGGCCTCACCCCTCCACTTT	-	-	TRBV5-1	TRBJ1-6
CASSQEIPGDQPQHF	TGTGCCAGCAGCCAAGAGATCCCGGGGGATCAGCCCCAGCATTTT	-	-	TRBV4-2	TRBJ1-5